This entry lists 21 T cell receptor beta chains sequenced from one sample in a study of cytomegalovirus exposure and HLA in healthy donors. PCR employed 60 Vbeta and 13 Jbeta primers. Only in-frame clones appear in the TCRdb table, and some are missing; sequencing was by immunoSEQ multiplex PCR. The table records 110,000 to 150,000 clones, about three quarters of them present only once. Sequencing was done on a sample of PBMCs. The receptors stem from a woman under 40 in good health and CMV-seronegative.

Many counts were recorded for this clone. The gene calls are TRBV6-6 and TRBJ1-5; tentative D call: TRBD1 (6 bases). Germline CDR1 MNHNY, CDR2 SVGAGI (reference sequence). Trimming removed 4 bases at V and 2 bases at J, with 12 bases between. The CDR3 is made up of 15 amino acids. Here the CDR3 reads CASSWDTLGNQPQHF. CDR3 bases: TGTGCCAGCAGTTGGGACACATTGGGCAATCAGCCCCAGCATTTT.

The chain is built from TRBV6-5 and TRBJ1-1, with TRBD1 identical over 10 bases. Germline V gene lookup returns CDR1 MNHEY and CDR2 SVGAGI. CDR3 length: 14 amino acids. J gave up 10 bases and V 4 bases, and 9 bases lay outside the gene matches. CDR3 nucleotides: TGTGCCAGCAGTTGGGGCGCGGACAGGGGGATAGCTTTCTTT. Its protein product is CASSWGADRGIAFF.

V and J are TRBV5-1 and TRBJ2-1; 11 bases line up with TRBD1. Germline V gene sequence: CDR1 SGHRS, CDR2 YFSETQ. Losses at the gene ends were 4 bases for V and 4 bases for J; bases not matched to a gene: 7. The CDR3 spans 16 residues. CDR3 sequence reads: CASSIAGTGGYNEQFF. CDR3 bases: TGCGCCAGCAGCATCGCCGGGACAGGGGGTTACAATGAGCAGTTCTTC. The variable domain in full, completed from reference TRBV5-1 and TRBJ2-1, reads KAGVTQTPRYLIKTRGQQVTLSCSPISGHRSVSWYQQTPGQGLQFLFEYFSETQRNKGNFPGRFSGRQFSNSRSEMNVSTLELGDSALYLCASSIAGTGGYNEQFFGPGTRLTVL.

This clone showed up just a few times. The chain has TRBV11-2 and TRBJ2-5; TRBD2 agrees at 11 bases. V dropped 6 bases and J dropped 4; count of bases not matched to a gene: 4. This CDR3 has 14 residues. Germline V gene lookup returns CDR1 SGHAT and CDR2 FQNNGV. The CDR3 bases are TGTGCCAGCAGTTCCCTAGCGGGGGGAGAGACCCAGTACTTC. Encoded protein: CASSSLAGGETQYF.

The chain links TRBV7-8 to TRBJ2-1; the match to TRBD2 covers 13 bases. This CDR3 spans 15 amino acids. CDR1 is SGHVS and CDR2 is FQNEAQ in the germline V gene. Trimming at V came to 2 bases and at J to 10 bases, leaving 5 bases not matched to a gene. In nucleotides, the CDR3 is TGTGCCAGCAGCTTAAGTGGACTAGCGGGAGTCGAGCAGTTCTTC. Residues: CASSLSGLAGVEQFF.

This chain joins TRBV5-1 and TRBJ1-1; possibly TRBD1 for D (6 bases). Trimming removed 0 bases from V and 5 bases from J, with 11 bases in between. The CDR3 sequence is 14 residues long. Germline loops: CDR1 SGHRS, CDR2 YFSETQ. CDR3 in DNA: TGCGCCAGCAGCTTGGACAGGGCCGGAACTGAAGCTTTCTTT. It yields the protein CASSLDRAGTEAFF.

CDR3 amino acids: CASSYGGQAFSYEQYF. CDR3 bases: TGTGCCAGCAGTTACGGGGGACAGGCCTTTTCCTACGAGCAGTACTTC. The V and J genes are TRBV6-5 and TRBJ2-7; 8 bases fit TRBD1. V lost 2 bases and J lost 1; bases outside the gene matches: 7. The CDR3 runs 16 residues. The V gene's germline CDR1 is MNHEY and CDR2 SVGAGI.

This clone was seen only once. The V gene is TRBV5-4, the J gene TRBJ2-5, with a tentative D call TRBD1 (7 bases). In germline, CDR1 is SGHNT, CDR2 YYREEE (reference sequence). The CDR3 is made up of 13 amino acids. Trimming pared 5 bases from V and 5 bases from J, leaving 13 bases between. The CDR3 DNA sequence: TGTGCCAGCAGGCGACCAGGGGGGGAGACCCAGTACTTC. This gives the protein CASRRPGGETQYF.

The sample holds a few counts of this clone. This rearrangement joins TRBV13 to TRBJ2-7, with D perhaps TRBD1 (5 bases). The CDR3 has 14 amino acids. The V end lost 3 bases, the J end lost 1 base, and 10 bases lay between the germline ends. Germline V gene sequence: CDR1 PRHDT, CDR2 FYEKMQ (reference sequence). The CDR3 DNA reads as TGTGCCAGCAGCTTCCAGGGTCGATCCTACGAGCAGTACTTC. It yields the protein CASSFQGRSYEQYF.

CDR3 loop: CASSLAGTGRNTQYF. The DNA for the CDR3 is TGCGCCAGCAGCTTGGCCGGGACAGGGCGGAATACGCAGTATTTT. V gene TRBV5-1 combines with J gene TRBJ2-3; TRBD1 matches at 9 bases. Germline loops: CDR1 SGHRS, CDR2 YFSETQ. V lost 0 bases and J lost 7; bases outside the gene matches: 6. The CDR3 has 15 amino acids. The whole variable domain, filled in from reference TRBV5-1 and TRBJ2-3, reads KAGVTQTPRYLIKTRGQQVTLSCSPISGHRSVSWYQQTPGQGLQFLFEYFSETQRNKGNFPGRFSGRQFSNSRSEMNVSTLELGDSALYLCASSLAGTGRNTQYFGPGTRLTVL.

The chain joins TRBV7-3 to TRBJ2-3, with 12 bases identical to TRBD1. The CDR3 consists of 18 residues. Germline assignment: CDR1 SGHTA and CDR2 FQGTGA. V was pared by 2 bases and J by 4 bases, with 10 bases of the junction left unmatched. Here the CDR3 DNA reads TGTGCCAGCAGCTTATTCGGACCGGGACAGGGGGCATCAGATACGCAGTATTTT. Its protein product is CASSLFGPGQGASDTQYF.

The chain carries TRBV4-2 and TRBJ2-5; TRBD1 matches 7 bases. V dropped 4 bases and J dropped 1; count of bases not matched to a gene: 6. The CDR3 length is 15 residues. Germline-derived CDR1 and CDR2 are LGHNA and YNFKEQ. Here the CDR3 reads CASSRRTGTQETQYF. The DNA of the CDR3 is TGTGCCAGCAGCCGTCGGACAGGAACCCAAGAGACCCAGTACTTC.

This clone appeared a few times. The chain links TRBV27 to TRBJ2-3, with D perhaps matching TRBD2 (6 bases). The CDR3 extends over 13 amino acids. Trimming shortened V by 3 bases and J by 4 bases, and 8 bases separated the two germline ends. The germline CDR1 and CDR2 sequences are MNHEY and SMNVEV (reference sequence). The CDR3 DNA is TGTGCCAGCAGTTTCTCGGGAGCAGATACGCAGTATTTT. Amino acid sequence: CASSFSGADTQYF.

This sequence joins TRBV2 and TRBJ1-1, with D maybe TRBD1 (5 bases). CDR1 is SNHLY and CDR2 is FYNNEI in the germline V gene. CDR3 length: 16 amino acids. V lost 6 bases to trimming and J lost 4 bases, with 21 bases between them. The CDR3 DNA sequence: TGTGCCAGCAGCCGTCGCAATGGGGCTTCGGGCACTGAAGCTTTCTTT. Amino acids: CASSRRNGASGTEAFF.

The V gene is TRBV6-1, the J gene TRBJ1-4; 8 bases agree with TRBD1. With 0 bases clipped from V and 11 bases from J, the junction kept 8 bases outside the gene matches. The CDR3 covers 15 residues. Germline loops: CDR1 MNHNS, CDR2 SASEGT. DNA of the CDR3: TGTGCCAGCAGTGAAGCTCCGGGACAGGCCAGCAAACTGTTTTTT. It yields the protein CASSEAPGQASKLFF.

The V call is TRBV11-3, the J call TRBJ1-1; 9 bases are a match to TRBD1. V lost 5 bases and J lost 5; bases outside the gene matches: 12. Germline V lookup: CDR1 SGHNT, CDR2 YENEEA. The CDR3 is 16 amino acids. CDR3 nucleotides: TGTGCCAGCAGCAAGAACCAACAGGGGGCTGGTACTGAAGCTTTCTTT. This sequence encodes CASSKNQQGAGTEAFF. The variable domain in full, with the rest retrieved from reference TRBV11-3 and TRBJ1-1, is EAGVVQSPRYKIIEKKQPVAFWCNPISGHNTLYWYLQNLGQGPELLIRYENEEAVDDSQLPKDRFSAERLKGVDSTLKIQPAELGDSAVYLCASSKNQQGAGTEAFFGQGTRLTVV.

DNA for the CDR3: TGTGCCAGCAGCTCCGGACAGGGGGTGGCAAGCTCCTATGGCTACACCTTC. Its protein is CASSSGQGVASSYGYTF. The rearrangement joins TRBV7-6 to TRBJ1-2; 10 nucleotides match TRBD1. V was pared by 4 bases and J by 4 bases, with 12 bases of the junction left unmatched. This CDR3 is 17 amino acids long. The germline V gene encodes CDR1 SGHVS and CDR2 FNYEAQ.

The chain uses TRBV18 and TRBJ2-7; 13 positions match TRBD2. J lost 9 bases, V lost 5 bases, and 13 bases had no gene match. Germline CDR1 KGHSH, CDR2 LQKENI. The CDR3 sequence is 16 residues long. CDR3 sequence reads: CASSSGLAGVQGGQYF. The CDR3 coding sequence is TGTGCCAGCTCATCAGGACTAGCGGGAGTCCAGGGCGGGCAGTACTTC.

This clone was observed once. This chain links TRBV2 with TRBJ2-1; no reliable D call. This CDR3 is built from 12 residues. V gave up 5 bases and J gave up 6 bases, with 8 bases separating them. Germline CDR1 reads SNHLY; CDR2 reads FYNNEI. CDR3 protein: CASSIQRNEQFF. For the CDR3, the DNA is TGTGCCAGCAGTATACAACGCAATGAGCAGTTCTTC.

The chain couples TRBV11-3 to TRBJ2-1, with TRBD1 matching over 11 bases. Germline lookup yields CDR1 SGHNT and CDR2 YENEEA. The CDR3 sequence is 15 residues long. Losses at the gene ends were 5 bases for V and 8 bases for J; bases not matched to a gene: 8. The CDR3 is CASSLGTGGYDEQFF. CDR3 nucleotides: TGTGCCAGCAGCCTCGGGACAGGGGGATACGATGAGCAGTTCTTC.

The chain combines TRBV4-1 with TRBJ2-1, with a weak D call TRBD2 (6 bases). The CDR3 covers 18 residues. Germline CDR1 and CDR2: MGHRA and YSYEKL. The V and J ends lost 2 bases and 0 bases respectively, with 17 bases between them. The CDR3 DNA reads TGCGCCAGCAGCCAACCACGGGCGGGACCCCCCTCCTACAATGAGCAGTTCTTC. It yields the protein CASSQPRAGPPSYNEQFF.